A single T cell receptor (beta chain) is shown here with its context. The sample belongs to a study of blood T cell repertoires in COVID-19. The CDR3 covers 16 residues. Per germline, CDR1 SGHDT and CDR2 YYEEEE. Trimming took 3 bases from V and 8 from J; bases not matched to a gene: 11. Seattle patients were enrolled during active infection and followed longitudinally. In the study's own analysis: Quantification of nucleated cells was approximated via reference gene primer amplification. Libraries were prepared by immunoSEQ multiplex PCR; TCRdb keeps only in-frame clonotypes and omits some of them. V and J calls and clone size are given by that table; D and trimming were obtained from the DNA. Here the sample spans over 400,000 clones, approximately 91% being singletons.

The J gene is TRBJ1-4, the V gene TRBV5-6; TRBD1 matches 9 bases. The sequence came from a woman aged 50 to 60 with COVID-19, enrolled during active disease. The source material was peripheral blood. The CDR3 spells CASSYSPGQGREKLFF. In DNA, the CDR3 is TGTGCCAGCAGCTACTCCCCGGGACAGGGCCGGGAAAAACTGTTTTTT. Complete variable domain (other parts from reference TRBV5-6 and TRBJ1-4): DAGVTQSPTHLIKTRGQQVTLRCSPKSGHDTVSWYQQALGQGPQFIFQYYEEEERQRGNFPDRFSGHQFPNYSSELNVNALLLGDSALYLCASSYSPGQGREKLFFGSGTQLSVL.